This entry features one T cell receptor beta chain sequence. Germline V lookup: CDR1 MNHEY, CDR2 SVGEGT. This CDR3 is 14 amino acids long. Between the trimmed V and J ends, which lost 0 bases and 8 bases, there was a span of 12 bases. The data stem from a study of blood T cell repertoires in COVID-19. The wider study: The analysed material was cDNA or gDNA that came from T cells, B-cell-depleted T cells, or PBMCs.

Sequenced by immunoSEQ multiplex PCR; TCRdb stores in-frame clones only, minus some. The data show around 180,000 clones, roughly 78% seen once. Sequencing was done on a sample of peripheral blood. The TCR sequence derives from a man in his 70s with active or convalescent COVID-19. This sequence joins TRBV6-2 or TRBV6-3 and TRBJ2-3, with D tentatively TRBD2 (5 bases). In nucleotides, the CDR3 is TGTGCCAGCAGTTACTCGCTCCTCCGGGGTACGCAGTATTTT. Translating it yields CASSYSLLRGTQYF.